The T cell receptor (beta chain) under discussion was sequenced for a study of T cell responses to AZD1222 COVID-19 vaccine. Trimming cost V 7 bases and J 0 bases, with 18 bases left between them. Per germline, CDR1 SNHLY and CDR2 FYNNEI. This CDR3 region has 16 residues. Clones were sequenced by immunoSEQ multiplex PCR, and TCRdb holds only the in-frame ones, with some missing. Of approximately 150,000 clones listed, about nine tenths are singletons. The chain combines TRBV2 with TRBJ1-2, with D unclear. The source material was peripheral blood, sampled 28 days after the second dose of the MenACWY control vaccine. The receptor's source is an adult who received the MenACWY meningococcal vaccine as a control. In nucleotides, the CDR3 is TGTGCCAGCACCTTCCTGACGGCGTTCTCTAACTATGGCTACACCTTC. This gives the protein CASTFLTAFSNYGYTF.